This T cell receptor beta chain came from a study of TIL therapy for anti-PD-1-resistant metastatic lung cancer. At the level of the study: Several tumors were EGFR-mutant and two were ALK-rearranged. By whole-exome sequencing, median non-synonymous tumor mutation burden was more than 1.2 mutations per megabase.

Sequencing used immunoSEQ v3. Survey-level samples got approximately 2.1 million read pairs; deep-level samples got roughly 4.5-6.5 million. TCRdb's copy holds only in-frame clones and misses some; the assay was immunoSEQ multiplex PCR. The table records about 50,000 clones, roughly 85% of them present only once. Trimming took 1 base from V and 5 from J, leaving 5 bases between them. This CDR3 contains 12 residues. Germline assignment: CDR1 MNHEY and CDR2 SVGEGT. Regarding time point: pre-treatment sample, taken before nivolumab and TIL therapy. Sequenced here: blood, sampled at baseline. The sequence was obtained from a person aged 25 to 85 with non-small cell lung cancer. This rearrangement joins TRBV6-2 or TRBV6-3 to TRBJ2-5; D ambiguous. The CDR3 DNA is TGTGCCAGCAGTTACTATGGGGAGACCCAGTACTTC. It yields the protein CASSYYGETQYF.